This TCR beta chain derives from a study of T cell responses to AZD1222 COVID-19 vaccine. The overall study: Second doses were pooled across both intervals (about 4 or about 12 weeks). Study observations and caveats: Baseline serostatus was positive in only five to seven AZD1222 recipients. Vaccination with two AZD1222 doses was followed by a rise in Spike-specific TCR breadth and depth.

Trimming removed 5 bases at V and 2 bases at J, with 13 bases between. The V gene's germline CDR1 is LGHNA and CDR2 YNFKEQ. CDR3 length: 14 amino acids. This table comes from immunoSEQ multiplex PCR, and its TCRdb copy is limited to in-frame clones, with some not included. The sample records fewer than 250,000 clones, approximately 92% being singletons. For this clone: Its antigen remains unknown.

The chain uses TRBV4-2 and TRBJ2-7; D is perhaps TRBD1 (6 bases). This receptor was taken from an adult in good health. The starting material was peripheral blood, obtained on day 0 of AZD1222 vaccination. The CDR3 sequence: CASSSTGRAYEQYF. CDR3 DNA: TGTGCCAGCAGCTCGACAGGCCGCGCCTACGAGCAGTACTTC.